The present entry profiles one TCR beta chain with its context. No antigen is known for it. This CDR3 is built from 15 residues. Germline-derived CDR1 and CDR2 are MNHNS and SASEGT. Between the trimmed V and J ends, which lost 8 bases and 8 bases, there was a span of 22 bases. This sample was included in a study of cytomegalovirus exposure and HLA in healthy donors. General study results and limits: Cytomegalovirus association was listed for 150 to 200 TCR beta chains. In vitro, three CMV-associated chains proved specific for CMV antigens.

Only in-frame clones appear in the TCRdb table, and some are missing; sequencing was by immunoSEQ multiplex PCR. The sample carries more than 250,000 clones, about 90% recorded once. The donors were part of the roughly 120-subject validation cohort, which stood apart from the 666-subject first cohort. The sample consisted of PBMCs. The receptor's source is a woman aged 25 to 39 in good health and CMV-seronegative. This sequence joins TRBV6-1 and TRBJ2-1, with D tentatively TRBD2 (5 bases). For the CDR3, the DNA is TGTGCCAGCCAGGAGCGGTACCTCCGAAGCGATGAGCAGTTCTTC. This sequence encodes CASQERYLRSDEQFF.